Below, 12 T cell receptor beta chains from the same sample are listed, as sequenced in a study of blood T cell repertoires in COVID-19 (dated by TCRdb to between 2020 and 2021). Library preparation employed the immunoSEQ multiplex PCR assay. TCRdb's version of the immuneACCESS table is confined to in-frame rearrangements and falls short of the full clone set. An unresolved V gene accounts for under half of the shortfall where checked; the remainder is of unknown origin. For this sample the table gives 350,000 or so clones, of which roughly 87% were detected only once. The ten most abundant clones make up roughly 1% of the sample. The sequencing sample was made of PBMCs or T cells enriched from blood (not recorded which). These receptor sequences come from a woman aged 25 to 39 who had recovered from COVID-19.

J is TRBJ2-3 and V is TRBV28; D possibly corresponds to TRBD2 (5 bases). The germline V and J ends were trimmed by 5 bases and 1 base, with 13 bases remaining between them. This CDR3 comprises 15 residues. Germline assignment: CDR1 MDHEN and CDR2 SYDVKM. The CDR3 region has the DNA TGTGCCAGCAGTCTTGCCCCCGGGGGCACAGATACGCAGTATTTT. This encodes CASSLAPGGTDTQYF. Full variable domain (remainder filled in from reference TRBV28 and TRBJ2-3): DVKVTQSSRYLVKRTGEKVFLECVQDMDHENMFWYRQDPGLGLRLIYFSYDVKMKEKGDIPEGYSVSREKKERFSLILESASTNQTSMYLCASSLAPGGTDTQYFGPGTRLTVL.

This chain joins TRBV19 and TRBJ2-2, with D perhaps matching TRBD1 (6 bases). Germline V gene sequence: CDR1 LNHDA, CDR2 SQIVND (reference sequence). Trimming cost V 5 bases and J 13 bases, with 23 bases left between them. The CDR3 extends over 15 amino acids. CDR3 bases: TGTGCCAGTAGTCCAGGATCCGGGACACCGGTCGGGCTGTTTTTT. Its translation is CASSPGSGTPVGLFF.

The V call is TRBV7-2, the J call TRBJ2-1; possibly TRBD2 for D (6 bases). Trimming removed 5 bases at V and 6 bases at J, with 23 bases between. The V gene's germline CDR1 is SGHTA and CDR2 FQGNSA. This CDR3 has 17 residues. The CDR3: CASSPGLGGLSGNEQFF. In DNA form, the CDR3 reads TGTGCCAGCAGCCCCGGACTCGGGGGTCTAAGTGGCAATGAGCAGTTCTTC.

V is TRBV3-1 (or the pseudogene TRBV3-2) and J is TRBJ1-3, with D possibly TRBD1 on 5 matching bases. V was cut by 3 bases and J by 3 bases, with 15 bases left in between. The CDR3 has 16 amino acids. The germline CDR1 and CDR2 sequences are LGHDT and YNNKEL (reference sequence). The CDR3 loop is CASSHFRGIDGNTIYF. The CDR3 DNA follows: TGTGCCAGCAGCCATTTCCGGGGGATCGATGGAAACACCATATATTTT.

Here the CDR3 DNA reads TGTGCCAGCAGGAGGAACAGGGGTGAAAATTCACCCCTCCACTTT. Residues: CASRRNRGENSPLHF. The chain uses TRBV2 and TRBJ1-6; 7 bases match TRBD1. The CDR3 extends over 15 amino acids. Germline V gene sequence: CDR1 SNHLY, CDR2 FYNNEI. V was pared by 6 bases and J by 7 bases, with 9 bases of the junction left unmatched.

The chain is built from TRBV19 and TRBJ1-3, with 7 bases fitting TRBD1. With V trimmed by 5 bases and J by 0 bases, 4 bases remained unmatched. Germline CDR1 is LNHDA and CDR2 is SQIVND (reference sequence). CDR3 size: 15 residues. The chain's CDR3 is CASSAQGGSGNTIYF. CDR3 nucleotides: TGTGCCAGTAGTGCGCAGGGGGGCTCTGGAAACACCATATATTTT.

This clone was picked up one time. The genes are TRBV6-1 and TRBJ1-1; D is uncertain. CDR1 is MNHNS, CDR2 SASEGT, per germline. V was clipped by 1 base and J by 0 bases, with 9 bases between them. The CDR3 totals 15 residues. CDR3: CASSEDPGMNTEAFF. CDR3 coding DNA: TGTGCCAGCAGTGAAGATCCGGGGATGAACACTGAAGCTTTCTTT.

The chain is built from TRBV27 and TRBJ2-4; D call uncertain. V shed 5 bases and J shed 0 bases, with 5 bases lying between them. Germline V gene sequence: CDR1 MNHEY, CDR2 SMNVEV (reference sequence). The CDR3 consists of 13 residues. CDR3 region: CASSPLAKNIQYF. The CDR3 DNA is TGTGCCAGCAGTCCTCTAGCCAAAAACATTCAGTACTTC.

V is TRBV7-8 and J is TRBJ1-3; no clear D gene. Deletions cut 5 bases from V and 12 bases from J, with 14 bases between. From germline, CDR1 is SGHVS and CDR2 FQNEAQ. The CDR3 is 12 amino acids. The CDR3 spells CASSPSGVVIYF. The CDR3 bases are TGTGCCAGCAGCCCTAGCGGGGTAGTCATATATTTT.

In DNA form, the CDR3 reads TGTGCCATCCAAAGCGAGAACTACGAGCAGTACTTC. Encoded protein: CAIQSENYEQYF. The gene calls are TRBV6-5 and TRBJ2-7; D gene ambiguous. This CDR3 region has 12 residues. V lost 10 bases and J 3 bases, leaving 13 bases between the germline ends. The germline gives CDR1 MNHEY, CDR2 SVGAGI.

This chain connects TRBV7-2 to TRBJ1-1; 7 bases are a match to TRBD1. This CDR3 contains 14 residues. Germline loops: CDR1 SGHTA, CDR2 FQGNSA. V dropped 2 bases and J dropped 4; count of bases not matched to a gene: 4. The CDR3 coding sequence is TGTGCCAGCAGCTTACAGGGGGTAGGCACTGAAGCTTTCTTT. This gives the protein CASSLQGVGTEAFF.

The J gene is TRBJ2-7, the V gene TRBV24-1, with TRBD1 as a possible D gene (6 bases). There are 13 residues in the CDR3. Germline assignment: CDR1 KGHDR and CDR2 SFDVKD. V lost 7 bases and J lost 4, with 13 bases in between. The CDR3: CATRAGDSYEQYF. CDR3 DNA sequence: TGTGCCACCAGAGCAGGGGATTCGTACGAGCAGTACTTC.